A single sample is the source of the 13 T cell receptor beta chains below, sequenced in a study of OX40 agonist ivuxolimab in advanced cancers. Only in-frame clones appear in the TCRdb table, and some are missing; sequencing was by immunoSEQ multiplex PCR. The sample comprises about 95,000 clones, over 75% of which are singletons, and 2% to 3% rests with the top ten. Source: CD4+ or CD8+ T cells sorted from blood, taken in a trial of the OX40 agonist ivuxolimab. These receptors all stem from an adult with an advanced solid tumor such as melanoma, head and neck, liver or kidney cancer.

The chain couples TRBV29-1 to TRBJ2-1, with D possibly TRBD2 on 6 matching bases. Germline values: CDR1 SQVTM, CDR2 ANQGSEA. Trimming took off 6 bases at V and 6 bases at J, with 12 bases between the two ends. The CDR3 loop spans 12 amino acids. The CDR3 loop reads CSVTWRGNEQFF. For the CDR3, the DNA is TGCAGCGTGACTTGGAGGGGCAATGAGCAGTTCTTC.

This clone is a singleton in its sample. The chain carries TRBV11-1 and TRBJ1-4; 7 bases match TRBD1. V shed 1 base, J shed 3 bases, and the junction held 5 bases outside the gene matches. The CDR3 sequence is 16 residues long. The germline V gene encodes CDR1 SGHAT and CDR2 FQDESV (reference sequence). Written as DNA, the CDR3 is TGTGCCAGCAGCTTAGGAGGGGGCGTCGCTAATGAAAAACTGTTTTTT. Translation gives CASSLGGGVANEKLFF.

The CDR3 coding sequence is TGTGCCACAGTATGGCAGAGCAGCACAGATACGCAGTATTTT. It yields the protein CATVWQSSTDTQYF. The chain combines TRBV2 with TRBJ2-3, with D unresolved. Trimming pared 10 bases from V and 0 bases from J, leaving 14 bases between. CDR3 length: 14 amino acids. The V gene's germline CDR1 is SNHLY and CDR2 FYNNEI.

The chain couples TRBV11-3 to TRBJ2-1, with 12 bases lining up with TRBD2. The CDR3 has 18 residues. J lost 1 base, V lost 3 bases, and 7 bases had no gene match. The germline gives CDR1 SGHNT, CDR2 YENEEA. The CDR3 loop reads CASSFPSGRARSYNEQFF. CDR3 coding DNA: TGTGCCAGCAGCTTTCCTAGCGGGAGGGCCAGGTCCTACAATGAGCAGTTCTTC.

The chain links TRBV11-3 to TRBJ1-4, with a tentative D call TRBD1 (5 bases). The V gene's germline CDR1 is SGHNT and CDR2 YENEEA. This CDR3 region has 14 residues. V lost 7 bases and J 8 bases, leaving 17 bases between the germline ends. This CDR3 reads CASNGGTPGEKLFF. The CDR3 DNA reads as TGTGCCAGCAACGGGGGGACGCCCGGGGAAAAACTGTTTTTT.

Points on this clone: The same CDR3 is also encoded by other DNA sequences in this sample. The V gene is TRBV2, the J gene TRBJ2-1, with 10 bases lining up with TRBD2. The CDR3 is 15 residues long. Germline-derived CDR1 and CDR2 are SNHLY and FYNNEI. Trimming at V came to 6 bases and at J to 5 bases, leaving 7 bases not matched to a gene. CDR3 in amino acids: CASRRLAGVDNEQFF. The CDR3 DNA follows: TGTGCCAGCAGACGGCTAGCGGGAGTAGACAATGAGCAGTTCTTC.

CDR3 sequence reads: CASSPRQGAYEQYF. The CDR3 region has the DNA TGTGCCAGCAGCCCTCGACAGGGGGCCTACGAGCAGTACTTC. The chain employs TRBV7-2 and TRBJ2-7; 9 nucleotides line up with TRBD1. The trim removed 5 bases at V and 2 bases at J, leaving 4 bases unmatched. This CDR3 is 14 amino acids long. Germline CDR1 reads SGHTA; CDR2 reads FQGNSA.

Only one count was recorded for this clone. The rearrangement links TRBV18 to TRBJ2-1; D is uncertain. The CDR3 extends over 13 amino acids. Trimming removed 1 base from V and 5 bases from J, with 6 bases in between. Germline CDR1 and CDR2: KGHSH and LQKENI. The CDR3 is CASSPRVDNEQFF. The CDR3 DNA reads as TGTGCCAGCTCACCACGGGTTGACAATGAGCAGTTCTTC. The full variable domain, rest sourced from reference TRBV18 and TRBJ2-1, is NAGVMQNPRHLVRRRGQEARLRCSPMKGHSHVYWYRQLPEEGLKFMVYLQKENIIDESGMPKERFSAEFPKEGPSILRIQQVVRGDSAAYFCASSPRVDNEQFFGPGTRLTVL.

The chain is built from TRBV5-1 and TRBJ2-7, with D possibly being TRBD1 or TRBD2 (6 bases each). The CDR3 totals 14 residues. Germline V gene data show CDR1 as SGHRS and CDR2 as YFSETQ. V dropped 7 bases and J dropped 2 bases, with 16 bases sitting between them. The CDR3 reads CASSHSGGPYEQYF. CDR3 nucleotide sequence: TGCGCCAGCTCTCACTCCGGGGGCCCCTACGAGCAGTACTTC.

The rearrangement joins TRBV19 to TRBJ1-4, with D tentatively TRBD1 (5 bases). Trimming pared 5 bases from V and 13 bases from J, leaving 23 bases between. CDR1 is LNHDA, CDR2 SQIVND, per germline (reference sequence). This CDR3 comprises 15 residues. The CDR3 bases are TGTGCCAGTAGTGTTCGGGGGGGTATCGCCGAGGGACTGTTTTTT. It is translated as CASSVRGGIAEGLFF.

The CDR3 loop reads CASRRDSLSYNEQFF. CDR3 sequence (DNA): TGTGCCAGCAGGCGGGACAGCCTCTCCTACAATGAGCAGTTCTTC. This chain uses TRBV28 with TRBJ2-1; tentatively, D is TRBD1 (7 bases). This CDR3 contains 15 residues. Germline CDR1 and CDR2: MDHEN and SYDVKM. Trimming removed 6 bases at V and 0 bases at J, with 12 bases between.

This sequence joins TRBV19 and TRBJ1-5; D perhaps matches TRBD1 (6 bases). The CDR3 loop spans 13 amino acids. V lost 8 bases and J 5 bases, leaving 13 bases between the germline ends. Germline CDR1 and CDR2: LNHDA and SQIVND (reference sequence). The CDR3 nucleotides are TGTGCCAGTCAAAGGACAGCTGATCAGCCCCAGCATTTT. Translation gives CASQRTADQPQHF.

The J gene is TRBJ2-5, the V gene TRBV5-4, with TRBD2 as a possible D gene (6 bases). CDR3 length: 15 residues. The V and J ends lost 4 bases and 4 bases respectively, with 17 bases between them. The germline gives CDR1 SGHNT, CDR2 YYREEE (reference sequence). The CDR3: CASSGGTGRGETQYF. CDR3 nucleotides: TGTGCCAGCAGCGGGGGGACGGGAAGGGGAGAGACCCAGTACTTC.